This T cell receptor beta chain was identified in a study of graft-versus-host responses after intestinal transplantation. Study at large: Those transplanted obtained multivisceral, liver-intestinal, or isolated intestinal grafts. Tacrolimus plus steroids were given to all recipients for about 3 years, preceded by anti-thymocyte globulin induction. Findings and limits, study-wide: Across patients carrying graft-donor T cell macrochimerism, allografts held high graft-versus-host to host-versus-graft clonal ratios. The highest levels of circulating GvH clones went along with early declines in HvG clones after transplant.

Turning to this clone: Its antigen is unidentified.

CDR1 is MNHEY, CDR2 SMNVEV, per germline (reference sequence). V was clipped by 5 bases and J by 5 bases, with 13 bases between them. CDR3 size: 13 residues. Sequencing used immunoSEQ multiplex PCR; TCRdb keeps in-frame clones, though not all of them. The data show some 40,000 clones, approximately 93% seen once. This chain connects TRBV27 to TRBJ2-7, with D perhaps matching TRBD1 (6 bases). The sequencing used unstimulated CD8+ T cells sorted from spleen or lymph node cells, collected before transplant. This TCR derives from a human donor who was the organ donor for an intestinal transplant. CDR3 sequence reads: CASSPSGGHEQYF. The CDR3 region has the DNA TGTGCCAGCAGTCCATCTGGGGGCCACGAGCAGTACTTC.